This T cell receptor (beta chain) was profiled in a study of T cell repertoires in cytomegalovirus infection. Turning to the study itself: Both a matching HLA type and CMV infection were indicated by public TCR beta signatures. Findings of the study overall: The cumulative frequency of public TCR beta families distinguished individuals who carried CMV together with the relevant HLA. The ex vivo response was dominated by HLA-C-restricted CMV-specific TCR beta clonotypes.

Remarks on this clonotype: Its antigen is not known.

TCRdb processed the reads anew with MiXCR; each CDR3 protein has one entry. The table shows a few hundred thousand distinct CDR3 sequences, with more than 8% occurring only once. V was trimmed by 6 bases and J by 6 bases, leaving 11 bases between them. Germline V gives CDR1 SEHNR, CDR2 FQNEAQ (reference sequence). The CDR3 spans 13 residues. This sequence was found in a human donor in good health (CMV status not recorded). Some clones in this sample may be carry-over from other donors' samples. J is TRBJ2-2 and V is TRBV7-9; D is perhaps TRBD1 (5 bases). Material for sequencing was PBMCs. The CDR3 region has the DNA TGTGCCAGCAGAATTGGGGCGTCCGGGGAGCTGTTTTTT. The encoded protein is CASRIGASGELFF.